The clone carrying this T cell receptor beta chain appeared a few times. Germline lookup yields CDR1 SQVTM and CDR2 ANQGSEA. Trimming pared 6 bases from V and 4 bases from J, leaving 16 bases between. This CDR3 has 14 amino acids. Sequencing libraries for TCR beta were prepared with iRepertoire HTBI primers and Arm-PCR of CDR3 regions. TCRdb redid the calling of the multiplex PCR reads with MiXCR, one entry per CDR3 protein. The sample carries about 470,000 distinct CDR3 sequences, more than 12% recorded once. This entry comes from a study of regulatory T cells in long-lasting Graves disease. The sample's time point: newly diagnosed GD, antithyroid drugs for less than 3 months. Scientists built the TCR library using RNA that was extracted from PBMCs. Another study also made use of these data, one on T cells in Graves' hyperthyroidism and ophthalmopathy. Turning to that study: Blood also showed most of the thyroid clonotypes that were expanded above 0.001.

This TCR was recovered from a woman in her twenties or thirties with Graves disease. The sequencing used peripheral blood mononuclear cells (PBMCs), collected at new diagnosis, from a patient treated with antithyroid drugs. V gene TRBV29-1 combines with J gene TRBJ2-1; D gene uncertain. The CDR3 bases are TGCAGCGTCGGCTTCTGGCAGGCTTACAATGAGCAGTTCTTC. This sequence encodes CSVGFWQAYNEQFF.